This T cell receptor (beta chain) is drawn from a study of blood T cells in healthy people across ages. Trimming shortened V by 3 bases and J by 11 bases, and 25 bases separated the two germline ends. CDR3 length: 16 residues. CDR1 and CDR2 from the germline V gene are LGHNA and YSLEER. Sample-barcoded 5' priming and a J-beta primer mix drove a second PCR of about 7 to 11 cycles. Via MiXCR, TCRdb re-called the 5' RACE reads, giving one row per CDR3 protein. The sample contains approximately 1.5 million distinct CDR3 sequences, less than 45% of which appear only once. This TCR was sampled from a woman between 18 and 30 years old in good health. The chain is built from TRBV4-3 and TRBJ2-5; D ambiguous. The sample taken for sequencing was blood. This CDR3 reads CASSHPIGPSHNEQYF. In DNA form, the CDR3 reads TGCGCCAGCAGCCACCCCATAGGGCCCAGCCACAATGAGCAGTACTTC.